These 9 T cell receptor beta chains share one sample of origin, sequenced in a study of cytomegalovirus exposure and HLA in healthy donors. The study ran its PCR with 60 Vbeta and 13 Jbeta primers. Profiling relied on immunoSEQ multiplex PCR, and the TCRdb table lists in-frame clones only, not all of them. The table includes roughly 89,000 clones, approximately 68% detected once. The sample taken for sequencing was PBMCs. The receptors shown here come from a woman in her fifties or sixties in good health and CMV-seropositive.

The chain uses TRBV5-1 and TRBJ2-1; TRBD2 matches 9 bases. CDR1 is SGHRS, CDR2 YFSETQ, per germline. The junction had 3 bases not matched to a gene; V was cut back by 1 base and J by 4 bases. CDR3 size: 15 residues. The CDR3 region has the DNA TGCGCCAGCAGCTTGAAAGCGGGGGGATACAATGAGCAGTTCTTC. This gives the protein CASSLKAGGYNEQFF. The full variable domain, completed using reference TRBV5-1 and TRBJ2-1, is KAGVTQTPRYLIKTRGQQVTLSCSPISGHRSVSWYQQTPGQGLQFLFEYFSETQRNKGNFPGRFSGRQFSNSRSEMNVSTLELGDSALYLCASSLKAGGYNEQFFGPGTRLTVL.

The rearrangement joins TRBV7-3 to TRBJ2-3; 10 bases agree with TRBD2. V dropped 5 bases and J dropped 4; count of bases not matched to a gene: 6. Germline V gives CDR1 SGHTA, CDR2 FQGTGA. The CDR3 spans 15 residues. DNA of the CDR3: TGTGCCAGCAGCCAGGGACTAGCGATTGCAGATACGCAGTATTTT. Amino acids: CASSQGLAIADTQYF.

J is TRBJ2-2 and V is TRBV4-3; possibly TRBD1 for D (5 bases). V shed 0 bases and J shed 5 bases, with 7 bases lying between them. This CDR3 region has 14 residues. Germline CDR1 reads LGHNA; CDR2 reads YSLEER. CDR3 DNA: TGCGCCAGCAGCCAAGATAGGGGTACCGGGGAGCTGTTTTTT. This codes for CASSQDRGTGELFF.

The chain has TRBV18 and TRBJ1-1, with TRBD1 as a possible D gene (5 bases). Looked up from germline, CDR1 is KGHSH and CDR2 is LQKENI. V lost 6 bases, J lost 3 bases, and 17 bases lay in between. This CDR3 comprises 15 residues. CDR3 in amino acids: CASSPVQGGDTEAFF. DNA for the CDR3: TGTGCCAGCTCCCCAGTGCAGGGCGGAGACACTGAAGCTTTCTTT.

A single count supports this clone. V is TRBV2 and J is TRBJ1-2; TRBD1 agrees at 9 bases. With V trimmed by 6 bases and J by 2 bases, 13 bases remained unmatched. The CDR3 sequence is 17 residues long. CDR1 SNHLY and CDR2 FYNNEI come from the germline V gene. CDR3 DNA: TGTGCCAGCAGACCACCCTGGGACAGGGAATGGAACTATGGCTACACCTTC. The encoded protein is CASRPPWDREWNYGYTF.

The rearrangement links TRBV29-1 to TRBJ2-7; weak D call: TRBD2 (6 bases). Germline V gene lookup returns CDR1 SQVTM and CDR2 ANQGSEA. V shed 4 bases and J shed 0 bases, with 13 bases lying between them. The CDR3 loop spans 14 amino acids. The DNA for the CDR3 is TGCAGCGTTGCACATCCCGGGAGCTCCTACGAGCAGTACTTC. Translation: CSVAHPGSSYEQYF.

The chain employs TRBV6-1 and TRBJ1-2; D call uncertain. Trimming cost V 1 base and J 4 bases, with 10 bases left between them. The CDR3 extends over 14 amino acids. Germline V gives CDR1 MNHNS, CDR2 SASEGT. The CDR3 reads CASSEVFYSYGYTF. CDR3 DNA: TGTGCCAGCAGTGAAGTGTTTTACAGCTATGGCTACACCTTC.

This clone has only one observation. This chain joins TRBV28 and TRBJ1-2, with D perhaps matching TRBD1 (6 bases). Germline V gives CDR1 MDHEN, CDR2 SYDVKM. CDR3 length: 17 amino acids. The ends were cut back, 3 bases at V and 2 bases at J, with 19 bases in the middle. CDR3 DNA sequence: TGTGCCAGCAGTTTCCCCGGGGAGGGGGAAGCCAACTATGGCTACACCTTC. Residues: CASSFPGEGEANYGYTF.

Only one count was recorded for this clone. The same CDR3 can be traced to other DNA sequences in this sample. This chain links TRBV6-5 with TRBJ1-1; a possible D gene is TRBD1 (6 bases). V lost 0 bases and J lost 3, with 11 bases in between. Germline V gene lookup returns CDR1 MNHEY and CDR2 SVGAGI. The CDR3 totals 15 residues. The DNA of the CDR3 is TGTGCCAGCAGTTACTCCCAGGGGCTGGACACTGAAGCTTTCTTT. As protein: CASSYSQGLDTEAFF.